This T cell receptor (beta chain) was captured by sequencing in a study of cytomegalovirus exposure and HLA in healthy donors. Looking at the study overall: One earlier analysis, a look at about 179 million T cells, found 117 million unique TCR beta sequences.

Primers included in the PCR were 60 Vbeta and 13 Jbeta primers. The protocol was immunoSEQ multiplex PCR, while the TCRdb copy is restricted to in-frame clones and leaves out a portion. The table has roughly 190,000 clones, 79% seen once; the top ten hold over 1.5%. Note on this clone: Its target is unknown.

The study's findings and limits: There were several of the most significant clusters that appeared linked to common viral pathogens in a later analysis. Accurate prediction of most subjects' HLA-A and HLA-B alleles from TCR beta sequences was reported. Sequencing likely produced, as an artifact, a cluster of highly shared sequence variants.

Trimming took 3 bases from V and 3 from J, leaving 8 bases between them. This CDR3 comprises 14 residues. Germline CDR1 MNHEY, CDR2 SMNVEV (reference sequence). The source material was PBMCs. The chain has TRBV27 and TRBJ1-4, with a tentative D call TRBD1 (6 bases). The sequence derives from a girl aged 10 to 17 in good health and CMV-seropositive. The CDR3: CASSFAGANEKLFF. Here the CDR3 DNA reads TGTGCCAGCAGTTTTGCAGGGGCTAATGAAAAACTGTTTTTT.